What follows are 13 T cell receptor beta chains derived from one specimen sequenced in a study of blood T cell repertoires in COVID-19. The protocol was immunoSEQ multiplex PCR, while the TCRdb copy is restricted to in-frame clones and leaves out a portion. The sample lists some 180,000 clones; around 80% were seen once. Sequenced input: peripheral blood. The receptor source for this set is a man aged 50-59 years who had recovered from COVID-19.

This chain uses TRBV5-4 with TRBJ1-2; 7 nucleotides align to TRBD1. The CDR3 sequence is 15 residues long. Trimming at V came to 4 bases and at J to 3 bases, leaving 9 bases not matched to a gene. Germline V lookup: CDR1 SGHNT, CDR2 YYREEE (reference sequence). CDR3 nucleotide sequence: TGTGCCAGCAGCCGTCCGAAAGACAGGGACTATGGCTACACCTTC. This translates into CASSRPKDRDYGYTF.

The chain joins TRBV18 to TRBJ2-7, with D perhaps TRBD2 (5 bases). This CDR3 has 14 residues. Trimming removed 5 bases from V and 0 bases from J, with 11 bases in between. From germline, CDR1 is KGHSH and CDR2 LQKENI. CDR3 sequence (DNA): TGTGCCAGCTCAAGGGCTAGCAGCTCCTACGAGCAGTACTTC. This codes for CASSRASSSYEQYF.

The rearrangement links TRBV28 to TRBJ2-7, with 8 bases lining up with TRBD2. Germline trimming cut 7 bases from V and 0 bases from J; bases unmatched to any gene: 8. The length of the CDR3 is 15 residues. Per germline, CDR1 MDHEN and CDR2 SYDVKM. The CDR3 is CASNPSGRFSYEQYF. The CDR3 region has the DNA TGTGCCAGCAATCCCAGCGGGAGATTCTCCTACGAGCAGTACTTC.

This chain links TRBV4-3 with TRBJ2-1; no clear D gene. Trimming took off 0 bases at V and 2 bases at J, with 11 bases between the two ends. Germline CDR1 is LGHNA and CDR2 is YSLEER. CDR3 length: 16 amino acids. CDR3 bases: TGCGCCAGCAGCCAAGATCATGGAGAACCCTACAATGAGCAGTTCTTC. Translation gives CASSQDHGEPYNEQFF.

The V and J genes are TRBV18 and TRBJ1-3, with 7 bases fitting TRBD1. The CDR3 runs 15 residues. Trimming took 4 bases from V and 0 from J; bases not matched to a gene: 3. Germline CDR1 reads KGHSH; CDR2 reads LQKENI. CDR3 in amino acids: CASSQGQTSGNTIYF. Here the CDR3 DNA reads TGTGCCAGCTCACAGGGACAGACCTCTGGAAACACCATATATTTT.

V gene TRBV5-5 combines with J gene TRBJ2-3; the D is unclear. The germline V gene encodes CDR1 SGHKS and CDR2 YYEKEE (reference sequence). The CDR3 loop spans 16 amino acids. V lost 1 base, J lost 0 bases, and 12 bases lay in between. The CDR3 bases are TGTGCCAGCAGCTTGTTGGTCACAGCTAGCACAGATACGCAGTATTTT. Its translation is CASSLLVTASTDTQYF.

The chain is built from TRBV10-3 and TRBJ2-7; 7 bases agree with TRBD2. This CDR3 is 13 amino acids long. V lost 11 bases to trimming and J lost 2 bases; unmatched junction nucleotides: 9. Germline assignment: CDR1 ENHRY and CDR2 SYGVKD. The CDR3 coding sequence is TGTGCCGCCGGGGGGAGGGAGGCCTACGAGCAGTACTTC. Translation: CAAGGREAYEQYF.

The CDR3 loop reads CASSQDSTGTRQYF. CDR3 sequence (DNA): TGTGCCAGCAGCCAAGATAGCACCGGGACAAGGCAGTACTTC. The rearrangement uses TRBV7-3 and TRBJ2-7; D possibly corresponds to TRBD1 (6 bases). Germline CDR1 is SGHTA and CDR2 is FQGTGA. V lost 5 bases and J lost 9, with 20 bases in between. This CDR3 has 14 amino acids.

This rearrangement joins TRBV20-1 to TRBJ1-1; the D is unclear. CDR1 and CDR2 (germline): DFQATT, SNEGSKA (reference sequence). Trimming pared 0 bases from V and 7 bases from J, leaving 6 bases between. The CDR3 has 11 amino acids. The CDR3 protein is CSARDEVEAFF. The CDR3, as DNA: TGCAGTGCTAGAGATGAGGTTGAAGCTTTCTTT.

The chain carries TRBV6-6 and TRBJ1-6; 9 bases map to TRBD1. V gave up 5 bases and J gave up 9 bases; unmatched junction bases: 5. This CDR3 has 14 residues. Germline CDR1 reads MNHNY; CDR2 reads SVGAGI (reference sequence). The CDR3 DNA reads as TGTGCCAGCAGTCCGGACAGGGGTGGTTCACCCCTCCACTTT. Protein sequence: CASSPDRGGSPLHF.

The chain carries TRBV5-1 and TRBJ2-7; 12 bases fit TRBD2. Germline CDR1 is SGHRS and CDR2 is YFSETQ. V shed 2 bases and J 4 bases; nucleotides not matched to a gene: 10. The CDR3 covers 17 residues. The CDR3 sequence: CASSFGLAGGGSYEQYF. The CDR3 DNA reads TGCGCCAGCAGCTTTGGGCTAGCGGGAGGGGGGTCTTACGAGCAGTACTTC. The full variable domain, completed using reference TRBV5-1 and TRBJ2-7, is KAGVTQTPRYLIKTRGQQVTLSCSPISGHRSVSWYQQTPGQGLQFLFEYFSETQRNKGNFPGRFSGRQFSNSRSEMNVSTLELGDSALYLCASSFGLAGGGSYEQYFGPGTRLTVT.

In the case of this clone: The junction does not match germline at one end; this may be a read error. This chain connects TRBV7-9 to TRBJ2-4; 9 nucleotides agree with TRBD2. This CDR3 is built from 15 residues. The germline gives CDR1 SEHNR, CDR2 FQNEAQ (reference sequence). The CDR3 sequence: CASSILAGAENIQYF. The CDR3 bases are TGTGCCAGCAGCATATTAGCGGGAGCCGAAAACATTCAGTACTTC.

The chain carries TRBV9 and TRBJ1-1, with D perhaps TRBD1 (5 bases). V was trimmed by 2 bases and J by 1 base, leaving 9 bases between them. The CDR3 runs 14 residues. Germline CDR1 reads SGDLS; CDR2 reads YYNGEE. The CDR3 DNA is TGTGCCAGCAGCGTGACAGCAACGAACACTGAAGCTTTCTTT. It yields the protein CASSVTATNTEAFF.